This T cell receptor beta chain originates from a study of shared clonotypes between healthy human individuals. Here immunoSEQ multiplex PCR was the method, and the copy in TCRdb shows in-frame clones only, minus some. In the table there are over a million clones, about 98.5% of which are singletons. The ends were cut back, 2 bases at V and 1 base at J, with 11 bases in the middle. This CDR3 contains 15 residues. The V gene's germline CDR1 is SGHDT and CDR2 YYEEEE. Sequencing input: naive CD4+ T cells sorted from blood. Documented subset: CD45RA+ positively selected. This rearrangement joins TRBV5-6 to TRBJ2-3; no definite D call. The receptor was isolated from a man aged 25-40 years in good health. The CDR3 region is CASSFLRRGTDTQYF. CDR3 nucleotide sequence: TGTGCCAGCAGCTTTCTACGTAGGGGCACAGATACGCAGTATTTT.